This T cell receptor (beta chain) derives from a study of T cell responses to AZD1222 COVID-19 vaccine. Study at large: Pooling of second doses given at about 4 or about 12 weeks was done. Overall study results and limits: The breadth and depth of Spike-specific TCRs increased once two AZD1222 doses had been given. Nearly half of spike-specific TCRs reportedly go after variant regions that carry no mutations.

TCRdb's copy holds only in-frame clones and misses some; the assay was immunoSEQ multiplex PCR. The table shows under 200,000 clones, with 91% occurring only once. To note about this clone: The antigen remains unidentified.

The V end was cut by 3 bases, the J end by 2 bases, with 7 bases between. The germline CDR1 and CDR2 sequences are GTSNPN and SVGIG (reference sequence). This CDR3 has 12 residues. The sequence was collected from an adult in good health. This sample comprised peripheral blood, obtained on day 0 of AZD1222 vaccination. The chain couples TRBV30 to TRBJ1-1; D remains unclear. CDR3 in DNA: TGTGCCTGGAGGAGAGAAAACACTGAAGCTTTCTTT. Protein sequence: CAWRRENTEAFF.